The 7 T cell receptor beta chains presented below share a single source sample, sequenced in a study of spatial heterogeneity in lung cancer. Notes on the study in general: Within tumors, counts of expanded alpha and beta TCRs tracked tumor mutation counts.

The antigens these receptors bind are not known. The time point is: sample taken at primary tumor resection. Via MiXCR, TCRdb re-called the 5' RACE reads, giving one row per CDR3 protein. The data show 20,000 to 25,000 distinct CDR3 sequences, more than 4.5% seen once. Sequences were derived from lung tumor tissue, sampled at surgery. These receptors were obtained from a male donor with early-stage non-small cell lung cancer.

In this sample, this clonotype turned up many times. CDR3 amino acids: CASSYSRETQYF. The CDR3 DNA is TGTGCCAGCAGTTACTCGAGAGAGACCCAGTACTTC. The chain couples TRBV6-6 to TRBJ2-5; D gene uncertain. With 0 bases removed from V and 4 bases from J, the gap between germline ends came to 3 bases. This CDR3 is 12 amino acids long. Per germline, CDR1 MNHNY and CDR2 SVGAGI (reference sequence).

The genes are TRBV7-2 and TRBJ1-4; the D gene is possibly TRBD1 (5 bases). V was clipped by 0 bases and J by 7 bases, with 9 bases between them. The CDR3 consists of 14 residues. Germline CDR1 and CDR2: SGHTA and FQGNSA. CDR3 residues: CASSLAGRAEKLFF. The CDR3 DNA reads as TGTGCCAGCAGCTTAGCGGGGCGCGCTGAAAAACTGTTTTTT.

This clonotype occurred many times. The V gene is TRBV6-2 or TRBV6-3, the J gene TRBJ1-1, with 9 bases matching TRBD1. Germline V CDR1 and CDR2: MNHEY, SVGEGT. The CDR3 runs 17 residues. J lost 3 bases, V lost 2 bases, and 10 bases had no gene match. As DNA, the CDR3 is TGTGCCAGCAGTTACGTCTTGGACAGGGGCACGGACACTGAAGCTTTCTTT. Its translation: CASSYVLDRGTDTEAFF.

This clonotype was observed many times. CDR3 sequence reads: CASSRTSSGHEQFF. CDR3 in DNA: TGTGCCAGCAGTCGGACTAGCTCGGGGCATGAGCAGTTCTTC. V is TRBV12-3 or TRBV12-4 and J is TRBJ2-1; 8 bases line up with TRBD2. The CDR3 is 14 residues long. V gave up 5 bases and J gave up 8 bases; unmatched junction bases: 8.

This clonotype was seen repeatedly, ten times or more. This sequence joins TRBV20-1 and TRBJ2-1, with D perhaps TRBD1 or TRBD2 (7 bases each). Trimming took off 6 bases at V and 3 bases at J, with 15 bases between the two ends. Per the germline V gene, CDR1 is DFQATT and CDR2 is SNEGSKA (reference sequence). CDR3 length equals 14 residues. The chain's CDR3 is CSAPQGGDYNEQFF. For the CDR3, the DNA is TGCAGTGCCCCTCAGGGGGGGGACTACAATGAGCAGTTCTTC.

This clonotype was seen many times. The CDR3 region is CASSLAAGGAGGYTF. CDR3 bases: TGTGCCAGCAGCTTGGCTGCAGGGGGCGCGGGTGGCTACACCTTC. This chain uses TRBV5-5 with TRBJ1-2; 8 positions agree with TRBD1. The CDR3 spans 15 residues. With 0 bases clipped from V and 7 bases from J, the junction kept 8 bases outside the gene matches. The germline gives CDR1 SGHKS, CDR2 YYEKEE (reference sequence). Drawing the rest from reference TRBV5-5 and TRBJ1-2, the complete variable domain is DAGVTQSPTHLIKTRGQQVTLRCSPISGHKSVSWYQQVLGQGPQFIFQYYEKEERGRGNFPDRFSARQFPNYSSELNVNALLLGDSALYLCASSLAAGGAGGYTFGSGTRLTVV.

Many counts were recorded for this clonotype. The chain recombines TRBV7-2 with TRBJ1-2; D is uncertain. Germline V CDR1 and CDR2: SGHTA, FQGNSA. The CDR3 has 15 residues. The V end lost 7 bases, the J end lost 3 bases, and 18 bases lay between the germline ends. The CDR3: CASTQAWGRDYGYTF. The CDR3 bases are TGTGCCAGCACCCAAGCCTGGGGAAGAGACTATGGCTACACCTTC.